This TCR beta chain was retrieved from a study of blood T cells in healthy people across ages. Whole-study findings and limits: Getting older went along with TCR beta diversity per million T cells dropping roughly linearly. There were more naive CD4+ cells and higher diversity in long-lived donors than in aged donors. Investigators treated diversity estimates from one million T cells as underestimates.

To note about this clonotype: The antigen remains undetermined.

For every donor, a draw yielded ten milliliters of peripheral blood. Combining a sample-barcoded 5' primer with a J-beta primer mix, a second PCR ran for about 7 to 11 cycles. TCRdb reprocessed the 5' RACE reads with MiXCR, giving one entry per CDR3 protein. The sample has fewer than 2 million distinct CDR3 sequences, around 40% seen once. The CDR3 extends over 12 amino acids. In germline, CDR1 is SGHTA, CDR2 FQGNSA. Deletions cut 4 bases from V and 10 bases from J, with 13 bases between. The V call is TRBV7-2, the J call TRBJ1-1; D call uncertain. Input material: blood. This clonotype was sampled from a human donor in good health. DNA of the CDR3: TGTGCCAGCAGCTCATTAAGGGCGCGAGCTTTCTTT. Translating gives CASSSLRARAFF.